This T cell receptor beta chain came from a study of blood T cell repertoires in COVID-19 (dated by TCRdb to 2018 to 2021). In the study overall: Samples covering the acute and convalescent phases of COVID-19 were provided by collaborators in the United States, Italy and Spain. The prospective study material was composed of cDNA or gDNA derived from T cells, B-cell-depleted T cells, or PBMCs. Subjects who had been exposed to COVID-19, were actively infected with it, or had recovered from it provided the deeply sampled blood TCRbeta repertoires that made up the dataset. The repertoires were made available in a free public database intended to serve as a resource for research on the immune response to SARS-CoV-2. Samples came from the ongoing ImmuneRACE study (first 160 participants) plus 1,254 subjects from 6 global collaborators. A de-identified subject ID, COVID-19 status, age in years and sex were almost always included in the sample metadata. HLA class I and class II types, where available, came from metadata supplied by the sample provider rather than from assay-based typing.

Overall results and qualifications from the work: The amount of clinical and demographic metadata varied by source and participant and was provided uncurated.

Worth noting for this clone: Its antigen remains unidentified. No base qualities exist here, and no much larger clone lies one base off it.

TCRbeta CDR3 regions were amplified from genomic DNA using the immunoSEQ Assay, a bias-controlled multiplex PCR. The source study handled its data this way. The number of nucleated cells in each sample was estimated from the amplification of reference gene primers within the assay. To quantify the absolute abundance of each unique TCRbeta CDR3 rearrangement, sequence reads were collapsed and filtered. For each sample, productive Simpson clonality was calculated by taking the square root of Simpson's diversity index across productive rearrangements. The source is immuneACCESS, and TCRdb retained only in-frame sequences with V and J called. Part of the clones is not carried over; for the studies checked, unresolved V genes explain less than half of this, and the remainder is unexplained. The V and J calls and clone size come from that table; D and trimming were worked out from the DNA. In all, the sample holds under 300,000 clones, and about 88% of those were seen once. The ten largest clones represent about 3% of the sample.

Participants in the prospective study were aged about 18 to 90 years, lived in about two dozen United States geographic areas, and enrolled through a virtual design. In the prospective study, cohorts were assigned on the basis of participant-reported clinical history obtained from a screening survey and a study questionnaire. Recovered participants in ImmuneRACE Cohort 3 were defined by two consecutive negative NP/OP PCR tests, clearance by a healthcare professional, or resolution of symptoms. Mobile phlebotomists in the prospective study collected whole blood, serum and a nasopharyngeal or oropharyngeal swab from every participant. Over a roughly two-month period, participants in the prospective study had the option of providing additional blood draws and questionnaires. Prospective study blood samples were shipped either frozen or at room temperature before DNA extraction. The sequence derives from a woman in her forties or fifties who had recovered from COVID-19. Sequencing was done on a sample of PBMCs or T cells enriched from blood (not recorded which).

The CDR3 protein sequence reads: CASSLGPEYYEQYF. The nucleotides read TGTGCCAGCAGCTTAGGGCCGGAGTACTACGAGCAGTACTTC. The chain was built from TRBV11-2 and TRBJ2-7, with the D segment identity uncertain. The CDR3 runs 14 amino acids, cysteine and phenylalanine included. Just the 42-base CDR3 DNA is kept, in frame starting at base 1. CDR1 is given as SGHAT and CDR2 as FQNNGV, both from the germline V gene. V drops 1 base and J drops 3 bases, leaving 10 bases in between. The full variable domain, with segments outside the CDR3 supplied by the reference TRBV11-2 and TRBJ2-7 proteins, appears as EAGVAQSPRYKIIEKRQSVAFWCNPISGHATLYWYQQILGQGPKLLIQFQNNGVVDDSQLPKDRFSAERLKGVDSTLKIQPAKLEDSAVYLCASSLGPEYYEQYFGPGTRLTVT.